This is a list of T cell receptor beta chains from one sample in a study of Graves' ophthalmopathy and Graves' hyperthyroidism. TCRdb independently ran MiXCR on the multiplex PCR reads; one entry per CDR3 protein. The sample holds 660,000 or so distinct CDR3 sequences, about 41% seen once. Sequencing was carried out using peripheral blood. These receptors all come from an adult man with Graves' ophthalmopathy. Both conserved end residues are part of each CDR3. Each record gives: CDR3 protein, V gene, D gene. The D gene is left open where the match is weak.

CDR3 protein: CASSVLENSSYEQYF
V gene: TRBV2
D gene: NA

CDR3 protein: CSVTHFSGTRSTDTQYF
V gene: TRBV29-1
D gene: TRBD2

CDR3 protein: CASNERSFGRDQYF
V gene: TRBV19
D gene: NA

CDR3 protein: CASSYTAGDGYTF
V gene: TRBV2
D gene: NA

CDR3 protein: CSATHITDRHYDEQYF
V gene: TRBV20-1
D gene: TRBD1

CDR3 protein: CSVEQFYEQYF
V gene: TRBV29-1
D gene: NA

CDR3 protein: CASSTPHYGAGANVLTF
V gene: TRBV9
D gene: NA

CDR3 protein: CATSSIFGGHQPQHF
V gene: TRBV15
D gene: NA

CDR3 protein: CATSAVPGGTGDEQFF
V gene: TRBV24-1
D gene: TRBD2

CDR3 protein: CAWVAGDRVYEQYF
V gene: TRBV9
D gene: TRBD1

CDR3 protein: CAIRTGAETQYF
V gene: TRBV10-3
D gene: TRBD1

CDR3 protein: CASSFNQPQHF
V gene: TRBV12-3/TRBV12-4
D gene: NA

CDR3 protein: CASSSSNPGQTYEQYF
V gene: TRBV7-2
D gene: TRBD1

CDR3 protein: CSARDLSGQSTEAFF
V gene: TRBV20-1
D gene: NA

CDR3 protein: CASSSRGGSNQPQHF
V gene: TRBV7-2
D gene: NA